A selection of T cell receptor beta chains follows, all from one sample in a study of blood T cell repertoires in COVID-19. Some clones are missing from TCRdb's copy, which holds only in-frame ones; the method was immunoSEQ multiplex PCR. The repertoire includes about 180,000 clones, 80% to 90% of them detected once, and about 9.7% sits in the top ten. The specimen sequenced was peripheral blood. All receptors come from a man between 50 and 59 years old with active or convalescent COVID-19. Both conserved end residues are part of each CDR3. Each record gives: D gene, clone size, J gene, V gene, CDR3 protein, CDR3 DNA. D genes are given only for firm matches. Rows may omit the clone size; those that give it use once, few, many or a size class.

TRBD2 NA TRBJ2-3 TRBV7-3 CASNAGASDTQYF TGTGCCAGCAACGCGGGAGCTTCAGATACGCAGTATTTT
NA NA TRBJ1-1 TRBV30 CAWSAHPTGPVEAFF TGTGCCTGGAGTGCACACCCAACAGGGCCCGTTGAAGCTTTCTTT
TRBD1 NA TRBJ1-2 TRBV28 CASNKQGRRGYGYTF TGTGCCAGTAATAAACAGGGGAGGAGGGGTTATGGCTACACCTTC
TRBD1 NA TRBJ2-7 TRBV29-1 CSSRDSHYEQYF TGCAGCAGCCGGGACAGCCACTACGAGCAGTACTTC
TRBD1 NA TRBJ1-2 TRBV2 CASSEGQGNYGYTF TGTGCCAGCAGTGAGGGACAGGGGAACTATGGCTACACCTTC
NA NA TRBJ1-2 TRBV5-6 CASSLQVNYGYTF TGTGCCAGCAGCTTGCAGGTGAACTATGGCTACACCTTC
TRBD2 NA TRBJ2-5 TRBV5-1 CASSSGETQGGETQYF TGCGCCAGCAGCTCGGGGGAGACCCAGGGAGGGGAGACCCAGTACTTC
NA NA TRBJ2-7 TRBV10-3 CAISPREGAGEQYF TGTGCCATCAGTCCCCGGGAGGGGGCAGGGGAGCAGTACTTC
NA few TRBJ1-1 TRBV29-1 CSVQPGGGNTEAFF TGCAGCGTTCAACCGGGGGGGGGAAACACTGAAGCTTTCTTT
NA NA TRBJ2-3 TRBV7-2 CASSSRGTSTDTQYF TGTGCCAGCAGCTCCAGGGGTACTAGCACAGATACGCAGTATTTT
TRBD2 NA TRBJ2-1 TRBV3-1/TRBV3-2 CASSQPGGEQFF TGTGCCAGCAGCCAACCGGGGGGTGAGCAGTTCTTC
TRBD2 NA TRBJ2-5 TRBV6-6 CASSPRGGLAGAGNQETQYF TGTGCCAGCAGCCCCAGGGGGGGACTAGCGGGAGCAGGGAACCAAGAGACCCAGTACTTC
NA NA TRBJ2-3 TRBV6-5 CASSPRLSDTQYF TGTGCCAGCAGCCCGAGGCTCTCAGATACGCAGTATTTT
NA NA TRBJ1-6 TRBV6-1 CASSESGLSSGTLHF TGTGCCAGCAGTGAATCGGGTCTTTCGTCCGGCACCCTCCACTTT
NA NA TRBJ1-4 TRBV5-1 CASSSEVGKELFF TGCGCCAGCAGCTCGGAGGTTGGGAAAGAACTGTTTTTT
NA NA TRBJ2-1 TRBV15 CATSRAHTYNEQFF TGTGCCACCAGCAGAGCACATACGTACAATGAGCAGTTCTTC
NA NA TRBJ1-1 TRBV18 CASSPFRDTEAFF TGTGCCAGCTCACCCTTCAGGGACACTGAAGCTTTCTTT
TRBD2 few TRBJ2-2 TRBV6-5 CATQAGERELFF TGTGCCACACAAGCGGGAGAGAGGGAGCTGTTTTTT
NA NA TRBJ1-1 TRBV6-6 CASSPLLVGTEAFF TGTGCCAGCAGCCCCCTCCTAGTAGGCACTGAAGCTTTCTTT
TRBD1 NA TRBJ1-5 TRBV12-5 CASGSGTGLNQPQHF TGTGCTAGTGGTTCGGGGACAGGGCTCAATCAGCCCCAGCATTTT
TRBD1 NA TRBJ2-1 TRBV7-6 CASSYKGQGAAYNEQFF TGTGCCAGCAGCTACAAAGGACAGGGTGCGGCCTACAATGAGCAGTTCTTC
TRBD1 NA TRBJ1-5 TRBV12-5 CASAPTGALGNQPQHF TGTGCTAGTGCCCCGACAGGGGCATTAGGGAATCAGCCCCAGCATTTT
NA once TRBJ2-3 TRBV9 CASTRLGEDTQYF TGTGCCAGCACCAGACTAGGGGAAGATACGCAGTATTTT
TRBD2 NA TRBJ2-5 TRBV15 CATSRDGGAGETQYF TGTGCCACCAGCAGAGACGGGGGGGCGGGAGAGACCCAGTACTTC
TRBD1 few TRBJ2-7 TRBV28 CASSSTGMETYEQYF TGTGCCAGCAGTTCGACAGGGATGGAGACCTACGAGCAGTACTTC
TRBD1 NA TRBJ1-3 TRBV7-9 CASSLQGAGNTIYF TGTGCCAGCAGCTTACAGGGGGCCGGAAACACCATATATTTT
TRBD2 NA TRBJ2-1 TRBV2 CASSETSGGSPGNEQFF TGTGCCAGCAGTGAAACTAGCGGGGGTTCCCCCGGCAATGAGCAGTTCTTC
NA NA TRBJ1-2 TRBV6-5 CASRPVTVGVGYTF TGTGCCAGCAGACCCGTGACGGTAGGGGTAGGCTACACCTTC
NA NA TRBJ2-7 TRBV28 CASSLQGFGSEQYF TGTGCCAGCAGCCTACAGGGTTTTGGTTCCGAGCAGTACTTC
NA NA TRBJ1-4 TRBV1 CTSSQDGGPVEKLFF TGCACCAGCAGCCAAGACGGGGGGCCGGTTGAAAAACTGTTTTTT
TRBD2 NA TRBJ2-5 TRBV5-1 CASSLELAGAAFIYF TGCGCCAGCAGCTTGGAACTAGCGGGGGCCGCCTTTATTTACTTC
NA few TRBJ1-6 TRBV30 CAWSNRNSPLHF TGTGCCTGGAGTAACCGGAATTCACCCCTCCACTTT
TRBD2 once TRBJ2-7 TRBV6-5 CASSYSGRGEFYEQYF TGTGCCAGCAGTTACTCAGGCCGGGGGGAATTCTACGAGCAGTACTTC
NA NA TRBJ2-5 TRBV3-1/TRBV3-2 CASYVSGETQYF TGTGCCAGCTACGTTTCAGGAGAGACCCAGTACTTC
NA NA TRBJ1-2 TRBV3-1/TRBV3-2 CASSHSTGSYGYTF TGTGCCAGCAGTCATTCTACGGGAAGCTATGGCTACACCTTC
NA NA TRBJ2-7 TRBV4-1 CASSQDLVSSHLTYEQYF TGCGCCAGCAGCCAAGACCTAGTTAGTTCACACCTTACCTACGAGCAGTACTTC
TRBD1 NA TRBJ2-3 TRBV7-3 CASSFQGASTDTQYF TGTGCCAGCAGCTTCCAGGGGGCTAGCACAGATACGCAGTATTTT
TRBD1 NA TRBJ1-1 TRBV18 CASSRTGGGAEAFF TGTGCCAGCTCACGGACAGGGGGTGGGGCTGAAGCTTTCTTT
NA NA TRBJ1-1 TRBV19 CASTPQENTEAFF TGTGCCAGTACCCCTCAGGAGAACACTGAAGCTTTCTTT
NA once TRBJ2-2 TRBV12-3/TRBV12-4 CASGQGGTGELFF TGTGCCAGTGGCCAGGGGGGCACCGGGGAGCTGTTTTTT
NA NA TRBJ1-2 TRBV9 CASSGRQAIYGYTF TGTGCCAGCAGCGGGAGACAGGCAATCTATGGCTACACCTTC
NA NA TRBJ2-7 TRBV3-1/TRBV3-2 CASSQDSQGGLYEQYF TGTGCCAGCAGCCAAGACTCCCAGGGGGGTTTGTACGAGCAGTACTTC
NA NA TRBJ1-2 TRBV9 CASSAGARDYGYTF TGTGCCAGCAGCGCGGGAGCGCGGGACTATGGCTACACCTTC
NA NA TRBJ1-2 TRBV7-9 CASSSGGYGSTF TGTGCCAGCAGCTCCGGGGGGTACGGCAGCACCTTC
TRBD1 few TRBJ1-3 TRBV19 CASRTGQGIDTIYF TGTGCCAGTAGAACGGGACAGGGGATTGACACCATATATTTT
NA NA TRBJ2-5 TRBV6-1 CASSESTLRQETQYF TGTGCCAGCAGTGAATCAACACTAAGACAAGAGACCCAGTACTTC